These 20 T cell receptor beta chains were all obtained from the same sample, sequenced in a study of early stage breast cancer tumors. Produced via immunoSEQ multiplex PCR; TCRdb's table is partial and in-frame only. The sample lists roughly 56,000 clones; 60% to 85% were seen once. Sequenced sample: blood. Receptors were obtained from a person aged 25 to 39 with breast cancer.

The gene calls are TRBV6-5 and TRBJ1-5; D gene ambiguous. V dropped 3 bases and J dropped 7 bases, with 10 bases sitting between them. This CDR3 is built from 13 residues. Looked up from germline, CDR1 is MNHEY and CDR2 is SVGAGI. This CDR3 is CASSYSIGQPQHF. Here the CDR3 DNA reads TGTGCCAGCAGTTATAGTATAGGCCAGCCCCAGCATTTT.

The J gene is TRBJ2-3, the V gene TRBV7-9; D remains unclear. V lost 1 base to trimming and J lost 4 bases, with 9 bases between them. Looked up from germline, CDR1 is SEHNR and CDR2 is FQNEAQ (reference sequence). CDR3 length equals 14 residues. DNA of the CDR3: TGTGCCAGCAGCTTAGTCCAGGCGGCAGATACGCAGTATTTT. Its translation is CASSLVQAADTQYF.

The DNA for the CDR3 is TGTGCCAGCAGCCTCAGAGGCCAGAATTCACCCCTCCACTTT. Translated, it gives CASSLRGQNSPLHF. This chain joins TRBV4-2 and TRBJ1-6; D uncertain. The germline V gene has CDR1 LGHNA and CDR2 YNFKEQ. This CDR3 has 14 amino acids. Between the trimmed V and J ends, which lost 4 bases and 7 bases, there was a span of 11 bases.

J is TRBJ2-6 and V is TRBV29-1; a possible D gene is TRBD1 (6 bases). The length of the CDR3 is 15 residues. The germline gives CDR1 SQVTM, CDR2 ANQGSEA. V lost 4 bases, J lost 0 bases, and 10 bases lay in between. DNA of the CDR3: TGCAGCGTTGGAAGGGGGACCTCTGGGGCCAACGTCCTGACTTTC. This translates into CSVGRGTSGANVLTF.

V usage is TRBV5-1 and J usage is TRBJ2-1, with TRBD2 matching over 13 bases. Germline CDR1 is SGHRS and CDR2 is YFSETQ. With V trimmed by 0 bases and J by 6 bases, 3 bases remained unmatched. CDR3 size: 16 residues. The CDR3 region has the DNA TGCGCCAGCAGCTTGGAGGGGACTAGCGGGACCAATGAGCAGTTCTTC. Translation gives CASSLEGTSGTNEQFF.

The CDR3 nucleotides are TGTGCCAGCAGCTCACAAGGTGTTGGAGGTGAGCAGTTCTTC. Protein sequence: CASSSQGVGGEQFF. V and J are TRBV7-3 and TRBJ2-1, with a tentative D call TRBD2 (5 bases). V gave up 4 bases and J gave up 9 bases, with 16 bases separating them. The CDR3 length is 14 residues. Germline CDR1 is SGHTA and CDR2 is FQGTGA.

This clone was detected only once. This chain joins TRBV30 and TRBJ2-1; 8 bases map to TRBD1. With 0 bases clipped from V and 5 bases from J, the junction kept 3 bases outside the gene matches. This CDR3 spans 14 amino acids. In germline, CDR1 is GTSNPN, CDR2 SVGIG (reference sequence). The CDR3 region has the DNA TGTGCCTGGAGTGTCGGACAGGGCGACAATGAGCAGTTCTTC. This gives the protein CAWSVGQGDNEQFF.

This chain connects TRBV7-9 to TRBJ2-1; D not certain. V lost 0 bases and J lost 3, with 12 bases in between. Germline lookup yields CDR1 SEHNR and CDR2 FQNEAQ (reference sequence). The CDR3 loop spans 16 amino acids. CDR3 sequence: CASSLAIRTDYNEQFF. The CDR3 nucleotides read TGTGCCAGCAGCTTAGCGATTCGGACCGACTACAATGAGCAGTTCTTC.

This sequence joins TRBV7-2 and TRBJ2-2; TRBD2 aligns across 12 bases. Germline CDR1 SGHTA, CDR2 FQGNSA. Trimming cost V 8 bases and J 3 bases; bases outside gene matches: 4. There are 15 residues in the CDR3. CDR3 amino acids: CASELAGGDTGELFF. The DNA of the CDR3 is TGTGCCAGCGAACTAGCGGGAGGCGACACCGGGGAGCTGTTTTTT.

In this sample, this clone turned up once. This chain joins TRBV19 and TRBJ2-3; D might be TRBD1 (6 bases). Looked up from germline, CDR1 is LNHDA and CDR2 is SQIVND (reference sequence). The ends were cut back, 0 bases at V and 2 bases at J, with 6 bases in the middle. The CDR3 is 14 amino acids. The CDR3 reads CASSIEGATDTQYF. For the CDR3, the DNA is TGTGCCAGTAGTATAGAGGGGGCCACAGATACGCAGTATTTT.

The genes are TRBV5-6 and TRBJ1-1, with 7 bases matching TRBD1. The germline V gene encodes CDR1 SGHDT and CDR2 YYEEEE. CDR3 length: 17 amino acids. Trimming cost V 0 bases and J 3 bases; bases outside gene matches: 11. This CDR3 reads CASSLGGFAGGDTEAFF. CDR3 sequence (DNA): TGTGCCAGCAGCTTGGGGGGGTTCGCAGGGGGAGACACTGAAGCTTTCTTT.

The V gene is TRBV5-4, the J gene TRBJ2-7; 10 bases agree with TRBD2. After removal of 4 bases from V and 3 bases from J, the junction contained 22 bases not matched to a gene. Germline CDR1 reads SGHNT; CDR2 reads YYREEE (reference sequence). CDR3 length: 20 amino acids. The CDR3 DNA sequence: TGTGCCAGCAGCCGACCGGGGACAGGAGCCAGGACTAGCGGAGTCTACGAGCAGTACTTC. Translated, it gives CASSRPGTGARTSGVYEQYF. The full variable domain, its missing parts supplied by reference TRBV5-4 and TRBJ2-7, is ETGVTQSPTHLIKTRGQQVTLRCSSQSGHNTVSWYQQALGQGPQFIFQYYREEENGRGNFPPRFSGLQFPNYSSELNVNALELDDSALYLCASSRPGTGARTSGVYEQYFGPGTRLTVT.

This clone turned up a few times. The chain joins TRBV7-2 to TRBJ1-1; D is unresolved. Trimming cost V 6 bases and J 3 bases, with 14 bases left between them. Per the germline V gene, CDR1 is SGHTA and CDR2 is FQGNSA. CDR3 length equals 14 residues. DNA for the CDR3: TGTGCCAGCAGATACGCGTCTCGAGACACTGAAGCTTTCTTT. Its translation is CASRYASRDTEAFF.

J is TRBJ2-7 and V is TRBV25-1; TRBD1 matches at 7 bases. The length of the CDR3 is 15 residues. Per the germline V gene, CDR1 is MGHDK and CDR2 is SYGVNS. The trim removed 3 bases at V and 2 bases at J, leaving 7 bases unmatched. Written as DNA, the CDR3 is TGTGCCAGCAGTGACGACAGGGAATACACCTACGAGCAGTACTTC. This gives the protein CASSDDREYTYEQYF.

This clone has just a few counts. The rearrangement uses TRBV4-1 and TRBJ1-5, with D uncertain. V lost 0 bases and J lost 3, with 9 bases in between. The CDR3 totals 15 residues. The germline V gene has CDR1 MGHRA and CDR2 YSYEKL. CDR3 sequence: CASSQDAALNQPQHF. DNA for the CDR3: TGCGCCAGCAGCCAAGATGCGGCCCTCAATCAGCCCCAGCATTTT.

This clone was found once. The chain is built from TRBV18 and TRBJ2-7, with 12 positions matching TRBD2. The CDR3 consists of 15 residues. CDR1 and CDR2 from the germline V gene are KGHSH and LQKENI. V lost 6 bases to trimming and J lost 1 base; unmatched junction nucleotides: 4. The chain's CDR3 is CASSPTSGGSYEQYF. The CDR3 coding sequence is TGTGCCAGCTCCCCCACTAGCGGGGGGTCCTACGAGCAGTACTTC.

The J gene is TRBJ2-2, the V gene TRBV6-6; no clear D gene. This CDR3 is built from 15 residues. Germline loops: CDR1 MNHNY, CDR2 SVGAGI (reference sequence). With 6 bases removed from V and 0 bases from J, the gap between germline ends came to 11 bases. As DNA, the CDR3 is TGTGCCAGCAGAGGGCAACCGACGAACACCGGGGAGCTGTTTTTT. Residues: CASRGQPTNTGELFF.

This clone turned up a few times. The rearrangement links TRBV18 to TRBJ1-1; D call uncertain. The germline CDR1 and CDR2 sequences are KGHSH and LQKENI. The CDR3 length is 12 residues. V dropped 6 bases and J dropped 11 bases, with 16 bases sitting between them. DNA for the CDR3: TGTGCCAGCTCCCCTACTCGGCAGCCGGCTTTCTTT. Its protein is CASSPTRQPAFF.

The V gene is TRBV19, the J gene TRBJ2-7; the D call may be TRBD1 or TRBD2 (6 bases each). The CDR3 is 17 amino acids. Trimming pared 6 bases from V and 0 bases from J, leaving 21 bases between. Per germline, CDR1 LNHDA and CDR2 SQIVND (reference sequence). The chain's CDR3 is CASSGGTEGYSSYEQYF. The CDR3 DNA reads TGTGCCAGTAGCGGGGGCACGGAGGGATATAGCTCCTACGAGCAGTACTTC.

The chain has TRBV30 and TRBJ1-3, with D possibly TRBD1 on 5 matching bases. The germline gives CDR1 GTSNPN, CDR2 SVGIG (reference sequence). Trimming removed 0 bases at V and 8 bases at J, with 17 bases between. CDR3 length: 15 residues. This chain's CDR3 is CAWSVRKSGVDTIYF. CDR3 bases: TGTGCCTGGAGTGTAAGGAAGTCGGGGGTAGACACCATATATTTT.